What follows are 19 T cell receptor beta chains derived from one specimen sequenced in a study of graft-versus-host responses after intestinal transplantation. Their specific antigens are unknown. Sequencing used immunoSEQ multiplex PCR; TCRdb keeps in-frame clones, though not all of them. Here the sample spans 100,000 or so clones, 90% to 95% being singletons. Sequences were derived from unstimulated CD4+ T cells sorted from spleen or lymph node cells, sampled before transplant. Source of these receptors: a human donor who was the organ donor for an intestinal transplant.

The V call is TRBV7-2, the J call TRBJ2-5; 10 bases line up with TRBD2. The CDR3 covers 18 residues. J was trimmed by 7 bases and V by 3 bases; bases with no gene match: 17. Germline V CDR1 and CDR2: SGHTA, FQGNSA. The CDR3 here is CASSFRLPGLAERGTQYF. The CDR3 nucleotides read TGTGCCAGCAGCTTTAGGCTCCCAGGACTAGCGGAAAGGGGGACCCAGTACTTC.

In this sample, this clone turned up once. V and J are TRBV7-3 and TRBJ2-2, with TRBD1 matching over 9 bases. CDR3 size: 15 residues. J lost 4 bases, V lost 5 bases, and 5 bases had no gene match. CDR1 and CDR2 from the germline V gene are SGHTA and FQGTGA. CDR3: CASSTQGATTGELFF. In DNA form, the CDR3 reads TGTGCCAGCAGCACACAGGGGGCAACCACCGGGGAGCTGTTTTTT.

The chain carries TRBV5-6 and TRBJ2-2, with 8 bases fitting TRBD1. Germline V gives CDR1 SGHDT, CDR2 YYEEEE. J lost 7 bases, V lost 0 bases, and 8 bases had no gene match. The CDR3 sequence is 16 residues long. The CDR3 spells CASSLVPTGAVGELFF. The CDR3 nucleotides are TGTGCCAGCAGCTTGGTCCCGACAGGGGCGGTCGGGGAGCTGTTTTTT.

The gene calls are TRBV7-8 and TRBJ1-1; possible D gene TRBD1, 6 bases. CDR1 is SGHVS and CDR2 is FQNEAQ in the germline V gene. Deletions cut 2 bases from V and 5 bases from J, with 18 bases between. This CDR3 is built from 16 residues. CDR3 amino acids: CASSLNRVQTRTEAFF. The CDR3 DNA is TGTGCCAGCAGCTTAAACAGGGTCCAGACCAGGACTGAAGCTTTCTTT.

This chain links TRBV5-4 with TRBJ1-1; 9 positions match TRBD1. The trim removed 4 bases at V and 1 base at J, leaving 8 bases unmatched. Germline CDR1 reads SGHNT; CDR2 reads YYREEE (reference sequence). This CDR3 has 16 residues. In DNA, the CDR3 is TGTGCCAGCAGCAAACGGGACAGGGCTCAGAACACTGAAGCTTTCTTT. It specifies CASSKRDRAQNTEAFF.

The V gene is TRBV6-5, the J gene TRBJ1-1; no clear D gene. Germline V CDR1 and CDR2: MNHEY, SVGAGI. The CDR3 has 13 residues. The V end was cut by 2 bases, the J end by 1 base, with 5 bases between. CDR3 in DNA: TGTGCCAGCAGTTACATCGGGAACACTGAAGCTTTCTTT. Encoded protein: CASSYIGNTEAFF.

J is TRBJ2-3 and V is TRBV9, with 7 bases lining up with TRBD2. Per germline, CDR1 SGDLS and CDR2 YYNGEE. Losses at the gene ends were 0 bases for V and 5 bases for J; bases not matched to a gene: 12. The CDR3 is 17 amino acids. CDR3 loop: CASSVGPLGGGRDTQYF. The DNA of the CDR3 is TGTGCCAGCAGCGTAGGCCCTCTTGGCGGGGGTCGAGATACGCAGTATTTT.

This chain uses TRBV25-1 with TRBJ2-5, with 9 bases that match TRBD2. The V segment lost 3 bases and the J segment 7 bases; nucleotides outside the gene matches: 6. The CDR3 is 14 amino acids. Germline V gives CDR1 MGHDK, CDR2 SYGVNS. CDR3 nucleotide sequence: TGTGCCAGCAGTGACCCGGGACTAGCAGGGACCCAGTACTTC. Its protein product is CASSDPGLAGTQYF. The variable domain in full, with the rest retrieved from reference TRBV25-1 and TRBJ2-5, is EADIYQTPRYLVIGTGKKITLECSQTMGHDKMYWYQQDPGMELHLIHYSYGVNSTEKGDLSSESTVSRIRTEHFPLTLESARPSHTSQYLCASSDPGLAGTQYFGPGTRLLVL.

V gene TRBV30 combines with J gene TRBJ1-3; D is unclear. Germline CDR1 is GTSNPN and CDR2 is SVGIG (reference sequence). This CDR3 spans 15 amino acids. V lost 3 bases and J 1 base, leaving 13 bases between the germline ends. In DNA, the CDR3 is TGTGCCTGGAGCCCTATCGGGGTTTCTGGAAACACCATATATTTT. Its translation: CAWSPIGVSGNTIYF.

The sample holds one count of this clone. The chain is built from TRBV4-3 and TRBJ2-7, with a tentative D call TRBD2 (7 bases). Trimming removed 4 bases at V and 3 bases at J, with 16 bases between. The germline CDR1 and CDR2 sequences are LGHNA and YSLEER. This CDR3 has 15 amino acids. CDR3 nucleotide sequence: TGCGCCAGCAGCCGGAGGGGGGGAGAGGGCTACGAGCAGTACTTC. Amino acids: CASSRRGGEGYEQYF.

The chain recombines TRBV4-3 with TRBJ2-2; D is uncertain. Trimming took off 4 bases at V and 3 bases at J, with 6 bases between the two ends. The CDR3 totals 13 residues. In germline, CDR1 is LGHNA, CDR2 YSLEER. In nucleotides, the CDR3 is TGCGCCAGCAGCCGAGTAGACACCGGGGAGCTGTTTTTT. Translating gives CASSRVDTGELFF.

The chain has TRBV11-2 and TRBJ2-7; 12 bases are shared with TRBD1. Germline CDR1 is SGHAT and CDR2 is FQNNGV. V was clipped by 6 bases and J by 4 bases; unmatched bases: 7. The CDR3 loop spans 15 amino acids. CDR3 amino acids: CASSPRDRGQYEQYF. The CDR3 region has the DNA TGTGCCAGCAGTCCACGGGACAGGGGGCAGTACGAGCAGTACTTC.

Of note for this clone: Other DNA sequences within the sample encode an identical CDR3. This CDR3 is CASSPDRLNTEAFF. The CDR3 nucleotides read TGTGCCAGCTCACCGGACAGGTTGAACACTGAAGCTTTCTTT. J is TRBJ1-1 and V is TRBV18; TRBD1 matches at 7 bases. CDR3 length: 14 residues. Losses at the gene ends were 3 bases for V and 0 bases for J; bases not matched to a gene: 1. CDR1 is KGHSH, CDR2 LQKENI, per germline.

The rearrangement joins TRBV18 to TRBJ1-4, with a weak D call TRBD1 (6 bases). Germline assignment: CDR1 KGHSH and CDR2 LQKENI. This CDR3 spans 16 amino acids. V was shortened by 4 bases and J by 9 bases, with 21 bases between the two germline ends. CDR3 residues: CASSLYGTLLGQKLFF. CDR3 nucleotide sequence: TGTGCCAGCTCACTCTACGGGACATTGTTGGGTCAAAAACTGTTTTTT.

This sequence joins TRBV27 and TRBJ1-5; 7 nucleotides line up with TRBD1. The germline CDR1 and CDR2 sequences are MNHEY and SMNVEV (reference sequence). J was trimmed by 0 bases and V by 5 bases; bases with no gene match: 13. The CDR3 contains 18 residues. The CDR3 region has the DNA TGTGCCAGCAGTCCTAATCCAGGGGGAGTCTATAGCAATCAGCCCCAGCATTTT. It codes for CASSPNPGGVYSNQPQHF.

The CDR3 is CASSVAATPGQPQHF. Written as DNA, the CDR3 is TGTGCCAGCAGCGTAGCGGCCACCCCCGGGCAGCCCCAGCATTTT. V is TRBV9 and J is TRBJ1-5; unclear D gene. V shed 0 bases and J shed 7 bases, with 14 bases lying between them. Germline assignment: CDR1 SGDLS and CDR2 YYNGEE. The CDR3 length is 15 residues.

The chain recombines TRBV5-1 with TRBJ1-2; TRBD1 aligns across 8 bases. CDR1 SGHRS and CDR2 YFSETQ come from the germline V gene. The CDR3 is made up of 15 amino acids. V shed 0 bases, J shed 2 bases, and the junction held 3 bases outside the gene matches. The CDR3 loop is CASSLVQGVNYGYTF. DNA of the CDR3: TGCGCCAGCAGCTTGGTACAGGGGGTCAACTATGGCTACACCTTC.

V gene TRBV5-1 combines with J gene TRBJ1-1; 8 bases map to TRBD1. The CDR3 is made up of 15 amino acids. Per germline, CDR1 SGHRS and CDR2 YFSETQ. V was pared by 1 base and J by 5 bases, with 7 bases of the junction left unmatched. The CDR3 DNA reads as TGCGCCAGCAGCTTGCGCTCACGACAGGGGACTGAAGCTTTCTTT. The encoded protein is CASSLRSRQGTEAFF. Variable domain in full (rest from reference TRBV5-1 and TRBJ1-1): KAGVTQTPRYLIKTRGQQVTLSCSPISGHRSVSWYQQTPGQGLQFLFEYFSETQRNKGNFPGRFSGRQFSNSRSEMNVSTLELGDSALYLCASSLRSRQGTEAFFGQGTRLTVV.

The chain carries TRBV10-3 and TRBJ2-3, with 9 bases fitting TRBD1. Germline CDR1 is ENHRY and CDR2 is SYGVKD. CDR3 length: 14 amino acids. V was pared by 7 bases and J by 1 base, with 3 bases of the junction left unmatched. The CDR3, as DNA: TGTGCCATCAACCGACAGGGGGGCACAGATACGCAGTATTTT. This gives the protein CAINRQGGTDTQYF.